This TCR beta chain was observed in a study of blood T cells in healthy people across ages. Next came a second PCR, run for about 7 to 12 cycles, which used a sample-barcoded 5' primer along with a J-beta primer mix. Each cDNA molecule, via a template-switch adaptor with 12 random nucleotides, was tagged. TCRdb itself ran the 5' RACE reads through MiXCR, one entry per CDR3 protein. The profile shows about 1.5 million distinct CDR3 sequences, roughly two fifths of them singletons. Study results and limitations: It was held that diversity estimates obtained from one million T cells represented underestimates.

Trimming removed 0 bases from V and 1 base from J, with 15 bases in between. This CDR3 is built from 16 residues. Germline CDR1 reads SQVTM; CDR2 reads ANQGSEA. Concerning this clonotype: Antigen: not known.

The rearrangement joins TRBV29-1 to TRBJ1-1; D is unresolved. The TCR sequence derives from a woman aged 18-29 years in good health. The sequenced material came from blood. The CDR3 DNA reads TGCAGCGTTGAAGATCTTCTTTCACCAACGAACACTGAAGCTTTCTTT. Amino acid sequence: CSVEDLLSPTNTEAFF.